One sample yielded the 9 T cell receptor beta chains listed below, sequenced in a study of cytomegalovirus exposure and HLA in healthy donors. PCR was performed using 60 Vbeta and 13 Jbeta primers. Here immunoSEQ multiplex PCR was the method, and the copy in TCRdb shows in-frame clones only, minus some. There are fewer than 200,000 clones in the sample; more than 80% occur only once, and about 0.76% lies in the top ten. The sequenced sample was PBMCs. Receptors were obtained from a woman aged 18-30 years in good health and CMV-seronegative.

V is TRBV19 and J is TRBJ1-4, with a possible D match to TRBD1 (6 bases). With 4 bases removed from V and 8 bases from J, the gap between germline ends came to 14 bases. Germline CDR1 reads LNHDA; CDR2 reads SQIVND (reference sequence). This CDR3 comprises 14 residues. The CDR3 spells CASSTRTVQEKLFF. The DNA for the CDR3 is TGTGCCAGTAGTACCCGGACAGTTCAGGAAAAACTGTTTTTT.

The chain employs TRBV10-3 and TRBJ2-3; 7 bases match TRBD2. The V gene's germline CDR1 is ENHRY and CDR2 SYGVKD. This CDR3 has 14 residues. After removal of 6 bases from V and 3 bases from J, the junction contained 6 bases not matched to a gene. The CDR3 DNA is TGTGCCATCAGCCCGACTAGCCCTACAGATACGCAGTATTTT. It encodes CAISPTSPTDTQYF.

Only a few counts were recorded for this clone. This chain connects TRBV6-5 to TRBJ1-2, with D perhaps matching TRBD1 (6 bases). V was shortened by 6 bases and J by 5 bases, with 10 bases between the two germline ends. The CDR3 is 12 amino acids. Germline V CDR1 and CDR2: MNHEY, SVGAGI. For the CDR3, the DNA is TGTGCCAGCAGATGGCAGGGGTATGGCTACACCTTC. Translation: CASRWQGYGYTF.

V gene TRBV4-1 combines with J gene TRBJ2-1, with 11 nucleotides matching TRBD2. Germline V gives CDR1 MGHRA, CDR2 YSYEKL. Unmatched junction bases numbered 13, after V lost 3 bases and J lost 0 bases. This CDR3 is 20 amino acids long. The CDR3 here is CASSHPERTSGFNSYNEQFF. The CDR3 region has the DNA TGCGCCAGCAGCCACCCTGAGAGGACTAGCGGGTTCAACTCCTACAATGAGCAGTTCTTC.

Notes on this clone: Its ends do not fully match the called genes, so a read error is possible. The chain employs TRBV13 and TRBJ2-1; 15 bases are shared with TRBD2. There are 17 residues in the CDR3. Germline lookup yields CDR1 PRHDT and CDR2 FYEKMQ (reference sequence). CDR3 sequence reads: CTSSSGLAGGLYNEQFF. In DNA, the CDR3 is TGTACCAGCAGCTCCGGACTAGCGGGAGGGTTATACAATGAGCAGTTCTTC.

The V and J genes are TRBV12-5 and TRBJ1-2, with a possible D match to TRBD1 (6 bases). The V gene lost 7 bases and the J gene lost 4 bases, with 13 bases spanning the gap. CDR3 length: 13 amino acids. Germline-derived CDR1 and CDR2 are LGHNT and FRNRAP. The CDR3 region has the DNA TGTGCTAGTGCCAAGGACAGAGTCTATGGCTACACCTTC. Translated: CASAKDRVYGYTF.

The rearrangement uses TRBV30 and TRBJ1-2, with D hard to call. The CDR3 has 12 amino acids. CDR1 and CDR2 (germline): GTSNPN, SVGIG (reference sequence). V lost 3 bases to trimming and J lost 8 bases, with 13 bases between them. CDR3 loop: CAWRGLSIGYTF. DNA for the CDR3: TGTGCCTGGAGGGGCCTATCCATCGGCTACACCTTC.

The DNA of the CDR3 is TGTGCCAGCAGCCAAAGTGGCGGGTCAGAGACCCAGTACTTC. Protein sequence: CASSQSGGSETQYF. V gene TRBV4-2 combines with J gene TRBJ2-5, with D perhaps TRBD2 (5 bases). There are 14 residues in the CDR3. Trimming shortened V by 2 bases and J by 4 bases, and 11 bases separated the two germline ends. Per germline, CDR1 LGHNA and CDR2 YNFKEQ.

J is TRBJ1-1 and V is TRBV19; TRBD1 aligns across 9 bases. There are 15 residues in the CDR3. Germline CDR1 LNHDA, CDR2 SQIVND (reference sequence). The V and J ends lost 0 bases and 10 bases, in that order; junction bases with no gene match: 9. The CDR3 DNA is TGTGCCAGTAGTATAGATCGGTTGGGACAGGGTTCAGCTTTCTTT. Protein product: CASSIDRLGQGSAFF.